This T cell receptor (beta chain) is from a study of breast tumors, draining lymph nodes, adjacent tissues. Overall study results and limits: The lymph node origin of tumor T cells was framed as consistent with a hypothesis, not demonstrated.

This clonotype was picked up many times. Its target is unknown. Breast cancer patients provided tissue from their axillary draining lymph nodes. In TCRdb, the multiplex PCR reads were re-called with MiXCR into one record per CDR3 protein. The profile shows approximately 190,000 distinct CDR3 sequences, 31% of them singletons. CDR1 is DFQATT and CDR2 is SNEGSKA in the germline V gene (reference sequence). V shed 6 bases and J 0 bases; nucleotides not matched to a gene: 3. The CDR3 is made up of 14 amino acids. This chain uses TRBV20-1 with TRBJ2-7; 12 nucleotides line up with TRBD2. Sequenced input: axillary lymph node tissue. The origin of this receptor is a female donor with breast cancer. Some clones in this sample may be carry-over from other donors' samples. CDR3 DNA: TGCAGTGCACTGACTAGCGGGAGCTCCTACGAGCAGTACTTC. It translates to CSALTSGSSYEQYF.